The next 23 T cell receptor beta chains were all read from a single sample in a study of cytomegalovirus exposure and HLA in healthy donors. PCR was performed using 60 Vbeta and 13 Jbeta primers. TCRdb's table, derived via immunoSEQ multiplex PCR, lists solely in-frame clones and lacks some. The profile shows roughly 230,000 clones, 70% to 90% of them singletons. The sample was PBMCs. Receptors originate from a girl aged 2-10 years in good health and CMV-seronegative.

The rearrangement joins TRBV30 to TRBJ2-5, with a weak D call TRBD1 (6 bases). V was clipped by 8 bases and J by 1 base, with 14 bases between them. The CDR3 runs 13 residues. Germline CDR1 and CDR2: GTSNPN and SVGIG (reference sequence). CDR3 protein: CAGSQGPQETQYF. DNA for the CDR3: TGTGCCGGATCACAGGGTCCCCAAGAGACCCAGTACTTC.

Of note for this clone: Germline is not matched at one junction end, which may reflect a read error. The chain has TRBV7-9 and TRBJ1-6; D is uncertain. The CDR3 length is 18 residues. In germline, CDR1 is SEHNR, CDR2 FQNEAQ (reference sequence). CDR3 sequence: CSSSFRPGESSYNSPLHF. As DNA, the CDR3 is TGTTCCAGCAGTTTCCGCCCTGGAGAAAGCTCCTATAATTCACCCCTCCACTTT. The full variable domain, rest sourced from reference TRBV7-9 and TRBJ1-6, is DTGVSQNPRHKITKRGQNVTFRCDPISEHNRLYWYRQTLGQGPEFLTYFQNEAQLEKSRLLSDRFSAERPKGSFSTLEIQRTEQGDSAMYLCSSSFRPGESSYNSPLHFGNGTRLTVT.

A remark on this clone: Relative to the germline gene, one junction end is altered; a read error may explain this. The chain employs TRBV5-1 and TRBJ2-1; TRBD2 agrees at 8 bases. Germline V CDR1 and CDR2: SGHRS, YFSETQ. The CDR3 is 12 residues long. Written as DNA, the CDR3 is TGCGCCAGCAGCTCTGGGGCGGGGGGCTCCGTCTTC. Its translation is CASSSGAGGSVF.

This sequence joins TRBV7-6 and TRBJ1-1; D call uncertain. CDR1 is SGHVS and CDR2 is FNYEAQ in the germline V gene. V was cut by 4 bases and J by 3 bases, with 9 bases left in between. The CDR3 loop spans 13 amino acids. The CDR3, as DNA: TGTGCCAGCAGCTCGGCGGTAGACACTGAAGCTTTCTTT. Encoded protein: CASSSAVDTEAFF.

V is TRBV5-4 and J is TRBJ2-7; the match to TRBD2 covers 8 bases. The length of the CDR3 is 14 residues. Germline CDR1 and CDR2: SGHNT and YYREEE (reference sequence). V lost 2 bases to trimming and J lost 1 base; unmatched junction nucleotides: 2. The CDR3 DNA reads as TGTGCCAGCAGCTTAGCGGGAGTTTCCTACGAGCAGTACTTC. Protein: CASSLAGVSYEQYF.

The chain uses TRBV7-8 and TRBJ1-4; a weak D match, TRBD1 (5 bases). Germline V gives CDR1 SGHVS, CDR2 FQNEAQ. Between the trimmed V and J ends, which lost 5 bases and 6 bases, there was a span of 16 bases. This CDR3 region has 15 residues. The DNA for the CDR3 is TGTGCCAGCAGCCGCTCGGGGGTAGGGGATGAAAAACTGTTTTTT. It specifies CASSRSGVGDEKLFF.

V usage is TRBV7-9 and J usage is TRBJ2-1; 9 positions agree with TRBD2. V was clipped by 3 bases and J by 5 bases; unmatched bases: 8. CDR3 size: 16 residues. Germline CDR1 is SEHNR and CDR2 is FQNEAQ (reference sequence). This CDR3 reads CASSLVGREGHNEQFF. The CDR3 DNA sequence: TGTGCCAGCAGCTTGGTCGGGCGGGAGGGCCACAATGAGCAGTTCTTC.

The table lists this clone with a few counts. V usage is TRBV5-1 and J usage is TRBJ1-1, with D maybe TRBD1 (6 bases). CDR1 SGHRS and CDR2 YFSETQ come from the germline V gene. The length of the CDR3 is 17 residues. V was clipped by 0 bases and J by 9 bases, with 24 bases between them. CDR3 sequence: CASSLGSTGYSAGQAFF. CDR3 DNA: TGCGCCAGCAGCTTGGGGTCGACAGGCTACTCCGCAGGACAAGCTTTCTTT.

This chain uses TRBV2 with TRBJ1-2, with a tentative D call TRBD1 (5 bases). CDR1 and CDR2 from the germline V gene are SNHLY and FYNNEI. The CDR3 extends over 12 amino acids. V lost 7 bases and J lost 5, with 11 bases in between. In nucleotides, the CDR3 is TGTGCCAGCATGGGGACTCTTTATGGCTACACCTTC. It yields the protein CASMGTLYGYTF.

This clone appeared a single time. The V and J genes are TRBV6-5 and TRBJ1-6; maybe TRBD1 (6 bases). V lost 4 bases, J lost 5 bases, and 9 bases lay in between. CDR3 length: 14 residues. Germline V CDR1 and CDR2: MNHEY, SVGAGI. This CDR3 reads CASSSNRDNSPLHF. Here the CDR3 DNA reads TGTGCCAGCAGTTCGAACAGGGATAATTCACCCCTCCACTTT.

This clone was found once. V is TRBV27 and J is TRBJ2-5; D is possibly TRBD2 (5 bases). The better agreement between TRBJ2-7 and the DNA end casts doubt on the J call. The CDR3 sequence is 15 residues long. CDR1 is MNHEY and CDR2 is SMNVEV in the germline V gene (reference sequence). CDR3 coding DNA: TGTGCCAGCAGGGAGACGGGTGGGAGCTCCTACGAGCAGTACTTC. Translated, it gives CASRETGGSSYEQYF.

The rearrangement links TRBV15 to TRBJ2-7; 8 bases map to TRBD1. Trimming at V came to 0 bases and at J to 3 bases, leaving 1 base not matched to a gene. Germline values: CDR1 LNHNV, CDR2 YYDKDF (reference sequence). The CDR3 length is 14 residues. CDR3 loop: CATSREDRGYEQYF. The CDR3 DNA sequence: TGTGCCACCAGCAGAGAAGACAGGGGCTACGAGCAGTACTTC.

The chain is built from TRBV5-1 and TRBJ1-4; 10 bases map to TRBD1. The J segment lost 0 bases and the V segment lost 4 bases, leaving 6 bases of the junction unmatched. CDR3 length equals 17 residues. In germline, CDR1 is SGHRS, CDR2 YFSETQ. The CDR3 region has the DNA TGCGCCAGCAGCCCGGACAGGGGGAAGGCAACTAATGAAAAACTGTTTTTT. This sequence encodes CASSPDRGKATNEKLFF.

This clone was seen a few times. The J gene is TRBJ1-1, the V gene TRBV30; D is undetermined. CDR1 is GTSNPN, CDR2 SVGIG, per germline (reference sequence). Trimming took 6 bases from V and 1 from J, leaving 12 bases between them. This CDR3 is 13 amino acids long. The CDR3 region is CACTRGGNTEAFF. In DNA, the CDR3 is TGTGCCTGTACCAGAGGAGGGAACACTGAAGCTTTCTTT.

This chain links TRBV2 with TRBJ2-2; possibly TRBD2 for D (6 bases). Germline assignment: CDR1 SNHLY and CDR2 FYNNEI. V was cut by 3 bases and J by 0 bases, with 8 bases left in between. The CDR3 is made up of 15 amino acids. CDR3 coding DNA: TGTGCCAGCAGTGATCCGGGGGCGAACACCGGGGAGCTGTTTTTT. It codes for CASSDPGANTGELFF.

The rearrangement links TRBV6-1 to TRBJ2-7; 11 bases match TRBD2. V shed 7 bases and J 4 bases; nucleotides not matched to a gene: 9. CDR3 length equals 15 residues. Germline V gives CDR1 MNHNS, CDR2 SASEGT. DNA of the CDR3: TGTGCCAGCACAACCGTAGCGGGGGGGACTTACGAGCAGTACTTC. It codes for CASTTVAGGTYEQYF.

The chain employs TRBV5-4 and TRBJ1-1; D is uncertain. The CDR3 has 15 residues. The V gene's germline CDR1 is SGHNT and CDR2 YYREEE (reference sequence). Between the trimmed V and J ends, which lost 1 base and 2 bases, there was a span of 12 bases. CDR3 sequence (DNA): TGTGCCAGCAGCTTGCCCAGGTCAGCCAACACTGAAGCTTTCTTT. This codes for CASSLPRSANTEAFF. Based on the CDR3 plus reference TRBV5-4 and TRBJ1-1, the full variable domain is ETGVTQSPTHLIKTRGQQVTLRCSSQSGHNTVSWYQQALGQGPQFIFQYYREEENGRGNFPPRFSGLQFPNYSSELNVNALELDDSALYLCASSLPRSANTEAFFGQGTRLTVV.

DNA of the CDR3: TGTGCCAGCAGTCAAACTTTGGTCCTCACAGATACGCAGTATTTT. It encodes CASSQTLVLTDTQYF. The chain carries TRBV25-1 and TRBJ2-3; D not resolved. This CDR3 contains 15 residues. The V and J ends lost 5 bases and 2 bases respectively, with 14 bases between them. Germline values: CDR1 MGHDK, CDR2 SYGVNS.

The CDR3 is CASSPRREYGYTF. CDR3 in DNA: TGTGCCAGCAGCCCCAGGAGGGAGTATGGCTACACCTTC. The chain uses TRBV6-5 and TRBJ1-2; D remains ambiguous. The CDR3 loop spans 13 amino acids. Germline assignment: CDR1 MNHEY and CDR2 SVGAGI. V was clipped by 6 bases and J by 5 bases, with 13 bases between them.

The J gene is TRBJ2-1, the V gene TRBV7-8; 11 bases agree with TRBD2. The CDR3 totals 15 residues. Germline assignment: CDR1 SGHVS and CDR2 FQNEAQ. Germline trimming cut 4 bases from V and 9 bases from J; bases unmatched to any gene: 8. The CDR3 DNA sequence: TGTGCCAGCAGCTCCCCCCCACTAGCGGGAGTTGAGCAGTTCTTC. It yields the protein CASSSPPLAGVEQFF.

The chain couples TRBV6-5 to TRBJ2-3; maybe TRBD2 (7 bases). This CDR3 contains 14 residues. Trimming pared 2 bases from V and 2 bases from J, leaving 8 bases between. Per germline, CDR1 MNHEY and CDR2 SVGAGI. The CDR3 bases are TGTGCCAGCAGTTACCGGGGGGCCACAGATACGCAGTATTTT. It is translated as CASSYRGATDTQYF.

This clone was seen a handful of times. The V gene is TRBV19, the J gene TRBJ1-5; 7 bases agree with TRBD1. The germline V gene has CDR1 LNHDA and CDR2 SQIVND (reference sequence). CDR3 size: 15 residues. The V and J ends lost 5 bases and 6 bases, in that order; junction bases with no gene match: 10. CDR3 coding DNA: TGTGCCAGTAGTTGGGGACAGCTAAGTAGTCAGCCCCAGCATTTT. This codes for CASSWGQLSSQPQHF.

V and J are TRBV27 and TRBJ2-7, with 7 bases aligning to TRBD2. Germline V gives CDR1 MNHEY, CDR2 SMNVEV (reference sequence). CDR3 length equals 15 residues. V shed 3 bases, J shed 3 bases, and the junction held 8 bases outside the gene matches. The CDR3 DNA is TGTGCCAGCAGTTTTGCGGCTAGCGGCTACTACGAGCAGTACTTC. Its translation is CASSFAASGYYEQYF.